This T cell receptor beta chain is from a study of cytomegalovirus exposure and HLA in healthy donors. The CDR3 is 15 residues long. From germline, CDR1 is MNHNS and CDR2 SASEGT. The V segment lost 1 base and the J segment 2 bases; nucleotides outside the gene matches: 3. The PCR employed 60 Vbeta primers together with 13 Jbeta primers. Assay: immunoSEQ multiplex PCR; the TCRdb copy retains only in-frame clones and omits some. In the table there are fewer than 200,000 clones, 75% to 85% of which are singletons. This sequence was found in a girl aged 2 to 9 in good health and CMV-seropositive. The chain employs TRBV6-1 and TRBJ2-7; TRBD2 matches at 9 bases. Sequences were obtained from PBMCs. The CDR3 loop is CASSEEIAGAYEQYF. CDR3 nucleotides: TGTGCCAGCAGTGAAGAAATAGCGGGAGCCTACGAGCAGTACTTC.